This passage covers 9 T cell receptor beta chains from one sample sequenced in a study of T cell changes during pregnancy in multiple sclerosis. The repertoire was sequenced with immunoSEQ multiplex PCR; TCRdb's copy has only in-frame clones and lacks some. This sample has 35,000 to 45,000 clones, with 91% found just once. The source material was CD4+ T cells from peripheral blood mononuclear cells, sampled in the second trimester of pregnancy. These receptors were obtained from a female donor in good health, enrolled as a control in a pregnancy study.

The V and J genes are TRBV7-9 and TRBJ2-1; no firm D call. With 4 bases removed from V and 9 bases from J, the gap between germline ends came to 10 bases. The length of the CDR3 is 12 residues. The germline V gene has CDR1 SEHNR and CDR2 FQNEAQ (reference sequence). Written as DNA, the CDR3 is TGTGCCAGCAGCTCCCTGAGTGGTGAGCAGTTCTTC. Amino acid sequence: CASSSLSGEQFF.

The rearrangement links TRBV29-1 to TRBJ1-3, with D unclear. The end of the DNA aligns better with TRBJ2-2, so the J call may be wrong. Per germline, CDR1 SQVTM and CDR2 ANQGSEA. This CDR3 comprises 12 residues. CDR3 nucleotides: TGCACCTCGAACGACGGCACCGGGGAGCTGTTTTTT. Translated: CTSNDGTGELFF.

Written as DNA, the CDR3 is TGCGCCAGCAGTTATAGTAACAGGGCCTCTAATGAAAAACTGTTTTTT. It translates to CASSYSNRASNEKLFF. V and J are TRBV23-1 and TRBJ1-4; perhaps TRBD1 as D (6 bases). TRBV23-1 has ORF status, its function being uncertain. The CDR3 has 16 residues. V lost 5 bases to trimming and J lost 3 bases, with 16 bases between them.

The CDR3 is CASSHPLASYTDTQYF. DNA for the CDR3: TGTGCCAGCTCCCACCCACTAGCCTCCTACACAGATACGCAGTATTTT. The chain carries TRBV18 and TRBJ2-3; a weak D match, TRBD2 (6 bases). The CDR3 has 16 residues. The germline V gene encodes CDR1 KGHSH and CDR2 LQKENI. The V end lost 6 bases, the J end lost 2 bases, and 18 bases lay between the germline ends.

This CDR3 is CASSLQGSSGNTIYF. The CDR3 DNA reads as TGTGCCAGTAGTTTGCAGGGGAGCTCTGGAAACACCATATATTTT. The chain recombines TRBV19 with TRBJ1-3; tentatively, D is TRBD1 (6 bases). Per germline, CDR1 LNHDA and CDR2 SQIVND (reference sequence). V lost 5 bases, J lost 0 bases, and 11 bases lay in between. The CDR3 spans 15 residues.

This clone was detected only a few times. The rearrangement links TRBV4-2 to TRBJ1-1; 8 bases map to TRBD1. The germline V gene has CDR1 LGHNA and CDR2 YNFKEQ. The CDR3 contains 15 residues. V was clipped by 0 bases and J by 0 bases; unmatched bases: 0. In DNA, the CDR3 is TGTGCCAGCAGCCAAGAGGACAGGGTGAACACTGAAGCTTTCTTT. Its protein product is CASSQEDRVNTEAFF.

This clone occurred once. The CDR3 loop is CASSARGNSPLHF. For the CDR3, the DNA is TGTGCCAGCAGTGCTCGGGGGAACTCACCCCTCCACTTT. The rearrangement joins TRBV2 to TRBJ1-6; D might be TRBD1 (5 bases). V lost 4 bases to trimming and J lost 10 bases, with 11 bases between them. Germline V lookup: CDR1 SNHLY, CDR2 FYNNEI. The CDR3 is 13 amino acids.

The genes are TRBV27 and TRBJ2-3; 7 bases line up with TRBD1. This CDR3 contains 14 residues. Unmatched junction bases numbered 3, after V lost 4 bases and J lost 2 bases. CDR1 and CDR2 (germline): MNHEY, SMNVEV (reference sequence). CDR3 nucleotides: TGTGCCAGCAGTTGGGACAGAGACACAGATACGCAGTATTTT. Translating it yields CASSWDRDTDTQYF.

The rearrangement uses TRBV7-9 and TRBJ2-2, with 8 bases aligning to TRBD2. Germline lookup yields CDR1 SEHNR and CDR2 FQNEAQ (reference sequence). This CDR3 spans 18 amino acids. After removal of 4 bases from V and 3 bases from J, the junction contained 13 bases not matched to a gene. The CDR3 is CASSSSEGIAGYTGELFF. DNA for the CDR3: TGTGCCAGCAGCTCCTCAGAGGGGATAGCGGGGTACACCGGGGAGCTGTTTTTT.